This passage covers 9 T cell receptor beta chains from one sample sequenced in a study of blood T cell repertoires in COVID-19. Profiled with immunoSEQ multiplex PCR; TCRdb holds only in-frame clones, not every one. The table records 250,000 to 300,000 clones, nearly 90% of them present only once. Sequences were obtained from PBMCs or T cells enriched from blood (not recorded which). The receptors stem from a woman aged 30 to 39 who had recovered from COVID-19.

Written as DNA, the CDR3 is TGTGCCAGTAGTATTCCCCCGCTAGCGGGGGTCAAAAACATTCAGTACTTC. Its translation is CASSIPPLAGVKNIQYF. The chain has TRBV19 and TRBJ2-4, with 10 positions matching TRBD2. Unmatched junction bases numbered 8, after V lost 3 bases and J lost 3 bases. This CDR3 has 17 residues. CDR1 and CDR2 from the germline V gene are LNHDA and SQIVND (reference sequence).

The V call is TRBV27, the J call TRBJ1-5; a weak D match, TRBD1 (5 bases). This CDR3 is 16 amino acids long. Germline-derived CDR1 and CDR2 are MNHEY and SMNVEV (reference sequence). The V and J ends lost 1 base and 9 bases respectively, with 19 bases between them. The CDR3, as DNA: TGTGCCAGCAGTTTATTAATTAATGGAGTGGGGCGGCCCCAGCATTTT. Amino acids: CASSLLINGVGRPQHF.

The CDR3 nucleotides are TGTGCTAGTGGTTTGGGCCGCCGCGGGGACACCGGGGAGCTGTTTTTT. This gives the protein CASGLGRRGDTGELFF. The chain employs TRBV12-5 and TRBJ2-2, with a weak D call TRBD2 (6 bases). The V gene lost 1 base and the J gene lost 3 bases, with 12 bases spanning the gap. Germline V gene sequence: CDR1 LGHNT, CDR2 FRNRAP. The CDR3 is 16 residues long.

The chain has TRBV7-9 and TRBJ2-1; TRBD2 matches at 9 bases. Germline V CDR1 and CDR2: SEHNR, FQNEAQ (reference sequence). The CDR3 is 15 amino acids. V lost 6 bases, J lost 5 bases, and 8 bases stayed unmatched. CDR3: CASRSSGMLNNEQFF. CDR3 nucleotides: TGTGCCAGCAGGTCTAGCGGGATGTTAAACAATGAGCAGTTCTTC.

The chain carries TRBV6-5 and TRBJ1-1, with 7 bases fitting TRBD1. The germline CDR1 and CDR2 sequences are MNHEY and SVGAGI. CDR3 length: 14 amino acids. V shed 6 bases and J 0 bases; nucleotides not matched to a gene: 4. The CDR3 spells CASREGQMNTEAFF. The CDR3 DNA reads as TGTGCCAGCAGGGAGGGACAGATGAACACTGAAGCTTTCTTT.

J is TRBJ2-7 and V is TRBV28; D unclear. The CDR3 is 13 residues long. The germline V gene has CDR1 MDHEN and CDR2 SYDVKM. Trimming took 3 bases from V and 9 from J, leaving 15 bases between them. The CDR3 is CASSFPRLLGQYF. CDR3 in DNA: TGTGCCAGCAGTTTTCCTAGGCTCCTAGGGCAGTACTTC.

In its sample, this clone was seen a few times. CDR3: CSVASFRDSDSREQYF. Here the CDR3 DNA reads TGCAGCGTTGCCTCGTTCCGGGACTCAGACTCAAGGGAGCAGTACTTC. The rearrangement uses TRBV29-1 and TRBJ2-7, with D perhaps matching TRBD2 (6 bases). V was clipped by 4 bases and J by 7 bases, with 26 bases between them. Germline CDR1 is SQVTM and CDR2 is ANQGSEA. The CDR3 contains 16 residues.

V and J are TRBV3-1 (or the pseudogene TRBV3-2) and TRBJ1-6, with D unresolved. Germline CDR1 is LGHDT and CDR2 is YNNKEL (reference sequence). The germline V and J ends were trimmed by 0 bases and 5 bases, with 11 bases remaining between them. The CDR3 totals 16 residues. The CDR3 sequence is CASSQDRYRNNSPLHF. CDR3 coding DNA: TGTGCCAGCAGCCAAGATCGCTACAGAAATAATTCACCCCTCCACTTT.

V gene TRBV7-8 combines with J gene TRBJ2-7; 9 bases are shared with TRBD1. This CDR3 spans 14 amino acids. The germline gives CDR1 SGHVS, CDR2 FQNEAQ. The J segment lost 3 bases and the V segment lost 5 bases, leaving 5 bases of the junction unmatched. CDR3 in DNA: TGTGCCAGCAGCCATCCGGGACAGGGCTACGAGCAGTACTTC. Translated, it gives CASSHPGQGYEQYF.